The 23 T cell receptor beta chains reported below all come from one sample, sequenced in a study of blood T cell repertoires in COVID-19 (dated by TCRdb to between 2020 and 2021). The method was the immunoSEQ multiplex PCR assay. TCRdb re-hosts the immuneACCESS table, in-frame sequences only. Its copies lack some clones; in the studies checked, an unresolved V gene accounts for under half of them, and the cause for the rest is not known. The sample yields approximately 96,000 clones; over 70% were counted once. The ten largest clones take up over 8.5% of the sample. The sample comprised peripheral blood. The receptors derive from a woman older than 75 with acute or convalescent COVID-19.

The CDR3, as DNA: TGTGCCACCAGCAGAGGACGGACTCTCCAAACAGATACGCAGTATTTT. Its translation: CATSRGRTLQTDTQYF. The chain employs TRBV15 and TRBJ2-3, with D perhaps matching TRBD2 (5 bases). CDR1 is LNHNV, CDR2 YYDKDF, per germline (reference sequence). Trimming took 1 base from V and 3 from J, leaving 14 bases between them. This CDR3 contains 16 residues. Full variable domain (missing parts from reference TRBV15 and TRBJ2-3): DAMVIQNPRYQVTQFGKPVTLSCSQTLNHNVMYWYQQKSSQAPKLLFHYYDKDFNNEADTPDNFQSRRPNTSFCFLDIRSPGLGDTAMYLCATSRGRTLQTDTQYFGPGTRLTVL.

This clone was detected only a few times. V and J are TRBV25-1 and TRBJ2-2, with a tentative D call TRBD2 (5 bases). Germline assignment: CDR1 MGHDK and CDR2 SYGVNS. The CDR3 runs 15 residues. Trimming cost V 8 bases and J 0 bases, with 13 bases left between them. The CDR3 region is CASSQAGANTGELFF. CDR3 in DNA: TGTGCCAGCTCCCAAGCCGGGGCGAACACCGGGGAGCTGTTTTTT.

This sequence joins TRBV5-4 and TRBJ2-5; 11 positions agree with TRBD2. Germline V CDR1 and CDR2: SGHNT, YYREEE (reference sequence). V shed 4 bases, J shed 4 bases, and the junction held 6 bases outside the gene matches. The CDR3 consists of 15 residues. The CDR3 reads CASSRSGGDRETQYF. The CDR3 DNA reads TGTGCCAGCAGCCGTAGCGGGGGGGATCGAGAGACCCAGTACTTC.

J is TRBJ1-4 and V is TRBV11-2, with TRBD1 identical over 9 bases. CDR1 is SGHAT, CDR2 FQNNGV, per germline. Trimming cost V 5 bases and J 0 bases; bases outside gene matches: 7. CDR3 length equals 17 residues. CDR3: CASSRGTGWSTNEKLFF. CDR3 in DNA: TGTGCCAGCAGCCGTGGGACAGGGTGGTCAACTAATGAAAAACTGTTTTTT.

This chain connects TRBV19 to TRBJ2-5; TRBD1 matches 7 bases. CDR1 is LNHDA and CDR2 is SQIVND in the germline V gene (reference sequence). The CDR3 runs to 13 residues. The junction had 4 bases not matched to a gene; V was cut back by 4 bases and J by 5 bases. The DNA for the CDR3 is TGTGCCAGTAGTAAACAGGGGCCGGAGACCCAGTACTTC. It encodes CASSKQGPETQYF.

Here the CDR3 reads CASTSQRGVMEQYF. The DNA of the CDR3 is TGTGCCAGCACCAGCCAGCGGGGGGTTATGGAGCAGTACTTC. J is TRBJ2-7 and V is TRBV2; 9 nucleotides align to TRBD2. With 7 bases clipped from V and 7 bases from J, the junction kept 11 bases outside the gene matches. The CDR3 contains 14 residues. The germline gives CDR1 SNHLY, CDR2 FYNNEI. The full variable domain, with the rest looked up from reference TRBV2 and TRBJ2-7, is EPEVTQTPSHQVTQMGQEVILRCVPISNHLYFYWYRQILGQKVEFLVSFYNNEISEKSEIFDDQFSVERPDGSNFTLKIRSTKLEDSAMYFCASTSQRGVMEQYFGPGTRLTVT.

The chain is built from TRBV4-3 and TRBJ2-3, with TRBD2 identical over 9 bases. Germline CDR1 is LGHNA and CDR2 is YSLEER. CDR3 length: 16 residues. V dropped 5 bases and J dropped 4; count of bases not matched to a gene: 10. CDR3 DNA: TGCGCCAGCAGCGCGCGGGGGGGCAGTAACGCAGATACGCAGTATTTT. It yields the protein CASSARGGSNADTQYF.

In DNA form, the CDR3 reads TGTGCCAGCAGCCCGCGCGGGGGAAGTTCACCCCTCCACTTT. It specifies CASSPRGGSSPLHF. The chain uses TRBV14 and TRBJ1-6, with a tentative D call TRBD1 (5 bases). Trimming removed 4 bases at V and 9 bases at J, with 13 bases between. Germline V gene sequence: CDR1 SGHDN, CDR2 FVKESK. This CDR3 spans 14 amino acids. The full variable domain, its missing parts supplied by reference TRBV14 and TRBJ1-6, is EAGVTQFPSHSVIEKGQTVTLRCDPISGHDNLYWYRRVMGKEIKFLLHFVKESKQDESGMPNNRFLAERTGGTYSTLKVQPAELEDSGVYFCASSPRGGSSPLHFGNGTRLTVT.

This chain uses TRBV5-1 with TRBJ2-3; 10 nucleotides align to TRBD2. The CDR3 runs to 16 residues. Per germline, CDR1 SGHRS and CDR2 YFSETQ. With 2 bases clipped from V and 2 bases from J, the junction kept 5 bases outside the gene matches. The CDR3 nucleotides are TGCGCCAGCAGCTTACCCGGACTAGCGGCCACAGATACGCAGTATTTT. Amino acids: CASSLPGLAATDTQYF.

This clone was seen only once. The chain has TRBV7-2 and TRBJ1-4, with D maybe TRBD1 (6 bases). The length of the CDR3 is 15 residues. Germline values: CDR1 SGHTA, CDR2 FQGNSA. V dropped 5 bases and J dropped 4 bases, with 14 bases sitting between them. The CDR3 protein is CASSTGTVGNEKLFF. The CDR3 region has the DNA TGTGCCAGCAGCACAGGGACGGTTGGTAATGAAAAACTGTTTTTT. The entire variable domain, with the rest obtained from reference TRBV7-2 and TRBJ1-4, is as follows: GAGVSQSPSNKVTEKGKDVELRCDPISGHTALYWYRQSLGQGLEFLIYFQGNSAPDKSGLPSDRFSAERTGGSVSTLTIQRTQQEDSAVYLCASSTGTVGNEKLFFGSGTQLSVL.

This clone appeared a few times. This rearrangement joins TRBV9 to TRBJ1-3, with 8 positions matching TRBD1. The CDR3 spans 18 residues. Unmatched junction bases numbered 14, after V lost 3 bases and J lost 3 bases. Germline lookup yields CDR1 SGDLS and CDR2 YYNGEE. CDR3: CASSADGAGGGLGNTIYF. For the CDR3, the DNA is TGTGCCAGCAGCGCCGATGGGGCAGGGGGCGGACTTGGAAACACCATATATTTT.

The chain couples TRBV15 to TRBJ2-5; D is perhaps TRBD2 (5 bases). This CDR3 spans 17 amino acids. Deletions cut 0 bases from V and 5 bases from J, with 19 bases between. In germline, CDR1 is LNHNV, CDR2 YYDKDF (reference sequence). The CDR3 loop is CATSRDGGGGRTETQYF. The DNA for the CDR3 is TGTGCCACCAGCAGAGATGGAGGTGGTGGCAGGACGGAGACCCAGTACTTC.

J is TRBJ2-7 and V is TRBV19; 7 nucleotides align to TRBD1. J was trimmed by 6 bases and V by 10 bases; bases with no gene match: 12. Germline V CDR1 and CDR2: LNHDA, SQIVND (reference sequence). The CDR3 extends over 13 amino acids. The chain's CDR3 is CATSRDRGREQYF. Here the CDR3 DNA reads TGTGCCACTTCCCGGGACAGAGGTCGCGAGCAGTACTTC.

The chain recombines TRBV5-6 with TRBJ2-7, with 12 bases lining up with TRBD2. This CDR3 contains 14 residues. Germline-derived CDR1 and CDR2 are SGHDT and YYEEEE. The V and J ends lost 10 bases and 5 bases, in that order; junction bases with no gene match: 10. Written as DNA, the CDR3 is TGTGCCGGTCCAACTAGCGGGGGGATCCACGAGCAGTACGTC. It is translated as CAGPTSGGIHEQYV.

The J gene is TRBJ1-5, the V gene TRBV6-5; TRBD1 aligns across 7 bases. V shed 8 bases and J 2 bases; nucleotides not matched to a gene: 3. The germline V gene has CDR1 MNHEY and CDR2 SVGAGI. The CDR3 spans 13 residues. CDR3 residues: CASFGTGNQPQHF. The CDR3 DNA reads as TGTGCCAGCTTTGGGACAGGCAATCAGCCCCAGCATTTT.

The rearrangement links TRBV15 to TRBJ2-5; 13 nucleotides align to TRBD2. Germline-derived CDR1 and CDR2 are LNHNV and YYDKDF (reference sequence). J was trimmed by 1 base and V by 2 bases; bases with no gene match: 4. This CDR3 comprises 17 residues. The CDR3 protein is CATSRLGTSGAQETQYF. CDR3 nucleotide sequence: TGTGCCACCAGCAGACTCGGGACTAGCGGGGCCCAAGAGACCCAGTACTTC.

J is TRBJ1-4 and V is TRBV2, with 8 bases matching TRBD1. From germline, CDR1 is SNHLY and CDR2 FYNNEI. The CDR3 is 17 residues long. Losses at the gene ends were 7 bases for V and 0 bases for J; bases not matched to a gene: 10. DNA of the CDR3: TGTGCCAGCACTCTTGGGGCAGGGGGCGCAACTAATGAAAAACTGTTTTTT. Protein: CASTLGAGGATNEKLFF.

There are a few counts of this clone. The gene calls are TRBV21-1 and TRBJ1-2; TRBD1, the table's D call, was not compared with the DNA. TRBV21-1 is listed as a pseudogene. This CDR3 spans 13 amino acids. DNA of the CDR3: TGTGCCAGCAGATGCTTAAGGGGCCATGGCTACACCTTC. Residues: CASRCLRGHGYTF.

The J gene is TRBJ1-2, the V gene TRBV28, with 9 bases fitting TRBD1. The germline V gene encodes CDR1 MDHEN and CDR2 SYDVKM. V gave up 7 bases and J gave up 4 bases; unmatched junction bases: 4. The length of the CDR3 is 13 residues. CDR3 region: CASNRGQGYGYTF. Written as DNA, the CDR3 is TGTGCCAGCAACAGGGGGCAGGGCTATGGCTACACCTTC.

This chain links TRBV2 with TRBJ2-3; D gene unclear. The CDR3 runs to 13 residues. CDR1 is SNHLY and CDR2 is FYNNEI in the germline V gene. The germline V and J ends were trimmed by 2 bases and 2 bases, with 5 bases remaining between them. Here the CDR3 reads CASSEQITDTQYF. In DNA form, the CDR3 reads TGTGCCAGCAGTGAACAGATCACAGATACGCAGTATTTT.

This chain connects TRBV2 to TRBJ1-5; D may be TRBD1 (5 bases). V lost 5 bases and J 4 bases, leaving 12 bases between the germline ends. CDR1 SNHLY and CDR2 FYNNEI come from the germline V gene. The CDR3 is 14 amino acids. For the CDR3, the DNA is TGTGCCAGCAGTCCCCAGGGCCCTAATCAGCCCCAGCATTTT. Translating gives CASSPQGPNQPQHF.

This sequence joins TRBV7-3 and TRBJ2-1, with 7 positions matching TRBD1. CDR1 SGHTA and CDR2 FQGTGA come from the germline V gene. The CDR3 runs to 14 residues. Losses at the gene ends were 5 bases for V and 4 bases for J; bases not matched to a gene: 5. CDR3 in amino acids: CASSRQGGYNEQFF. The CDR3 bases are TGTGCCAGCAGCCGACAGGGTGGGTACAATGAGCAGTTCTTC.

The rearrangement joins TRBV6-5 to TRBJ2-7; D may be TRBD1 (6 bases). CDR3 size: 14 residues. Germline V gene lookup returns CDR1 MNHEY and CDR2 SVGAGI. The V and J ends lost 0 bases and 4 bases respectively, with 10 bases between them. The CDR3 protein is CASSYSRGVYEQYF. In DNA form, the CDR3 reads TGTGCCAGCAGTTACTCCAGGGGTGTTTACGAGCAGTACTTC.